What follows describes a single T cell receptor beta chain. The sample originates from a study of blood T cell repertoires in COVID-19. The ends lost 7 bases at V and 7 bases at J; junction bases unmatched: 8. CDR1 and CDR2 from the germline V gene are LNHDA and SQIVND (reference sequence). CDR3 length equals 13 residues. Only in-frame clones appear in the TCRdb table, and some are missing; sequencing was by immunoSEQ multiplex PCR. The sample shows 200,000 or so clones, roughly four fifths of them seen only once. The rearrangement uses TRBV19 and TRBJ1-1, with 8 bases matching TRBD1. Sequences were obtained from PBMCs or T cells enriched from blood (not recorded which). This sequence was found in a man in his forties who had recovered from COVID-19. CDR3 bases: TGTGCCAGTAATGGACAGGGTTCCCTTGAAGCTTTCTTT. Protein product: CASNGQGSLEAFF.